This T cell receptor beta chain emerged from a study of cytomegalovirus exposure and HLA in healthy donors. V lost 3 bases and J lost 3, with 15 bases in between. The germline V gene has CDR1 SGDLS and CDR2 YYNGEE. This CDR3 region has 15 residues. PCR amplification relied on 60 Vbeta primers (plus 13 Jbeta primers). Using immunoSEQ multiplex PCR, the repertoire was profiled, and TCRdb retains in-frame clones only, with some absent. The top ten clones hold around 3.7% of a sample with around 74,000 clones, around three quarters of them seen once. The chain couples TRBV9 to TRBJ1-2; D possibly corresponds to TRBD1 (6 bases). This receptor was identified in a middle-aged man in good health and CMV-seronegative. The sequenced sample consisted of PBMCs. The CDR3 DNA reads as TGTGCCAGCAGCGCTTGGACAGCCACTGACTATGGCTACACCTTC. This sequence encodes CASSAWTATDYGYTF.